This T cell receptor (beta chain) emerged from a study of blood T cell repertoires in COVID-19 (TCRdb year 2020). Regarding the research as a whole: The collaborator samples originated in the United States, Italy and Spain and spanned the acute and convalescent phases of COVID-19. The samples were drawn from the first 160 participants of the ongoing ImmuneRACE study and from 1,254 subjects provided by 6 global collaborators. Where available, HLA class I and class II types were obtained from metadata supplied by the sample provider rather than from assay-based typing. The dataset comprised deeply sampled blood TCRbeta repertoires from subjects exposed to, actively infected with, or recovered from COVID-19. Sample metadata almost always included a de-identified subject ID, COVID-19 status, age in years and sex. The material from the prospective study consisted of cDNA or gDNA derived from T cells, B-cell-depleted T cells, or PBMCs. The repertoires were made available in a free public database intended to serve as a resource for research on the immune response to SARS-CoV-2.

Study-level results and caveats: The amount of clinical and demographic metadata varied by source and participant and was provided uncurated.

Each collaborating institution followed its own protocols to collect whole blood in K2EDTA tubes. Collaborator samples were shipped for TCRbeta analysis as frozen whole blood, isolated PBMCs, or DNA extracted from either sample type. Turning to this clone: Its antigen remains undetermined. Base qualities are not at hand, and no much larger clone is one base apart.

TCRbeta CDR3 regions were amplified from genomic DNA using the immunoSEQ Assay, a bias-controlled multiplex PCR. Per the original workflow: Within the assay, amplification of reference gene primers was used to estimate how many nucleated cells each sample contained. To quantify the absolute abundance of each unique TCRbeta CDR3 rearrangement, sequence reads were collapsed and filtered. Productive Simpson clonality was computed per sample as the square root of Simpson's diversity index over productive rearrangements. What TCRdb holds here is the immuneACCESS table cut down to in-frame rearrangements. Part of the clones is not present; checked against another copy, under half of the missing clones reflect an unresolved V gene, and the others are unexplained. V and J calls and clone size follow that table, whereas D and trimming were derived from the DNA. Recorded for this sample are about 100,000 clones; about 85% of them occurred a single time. Jointly, the top ten make up about 1.8% of the sample.

The CDR1 and CDR2 encoded by the germline V gene are SGHTA and FQGNSA. The CDR3 runs 15 amino acids, cysteine and phenylalanine included. The kept DNA is CDR3 alone, 45 bases in frame from the first base. Clipping removes 5 bases from V and 3 bases from J, with 4 as the unmatched junction base count. The rearranged segments are TRBV7-2 and TRBJ2-7; TRBD2 lines up with 13 middle nucleotides. Sequencing was carried out using peripheral blood. This receptor was obtained from a woman between 65 and 79 years old with active or convalescent COVID-19. The DNA sequence is given as TGTGCCAGCAGCAGACTAGCGGGGGGACTCTACGAGCAGTACTTC. Its coded protein is CASSRLAGGLYEQYF.